The sequence of this T cell receptor (beta chain) was determined in a study of blood T cell repertoires in COVID-19. Study details: COVID-19 samples, acute and convalescent, were from the United States, Italy and Spain. From T cells, B-cell-depleted T cells, or PBMCs came the material, which was cDNA or gDNA.

V lost 0 bases and J 5 bases, leaving 17 bases between the germline ends. The CDR3 extends over 16 amino acids. CDR1 and CDR2 (germline): SGHRS, YFSETQ. In the authors' workflow: Reference gene primer amplification yielded estimated nucleated cell counts. Repertoires were generated with immunoSEQ multiplex PCR, while TCRdb's copy carries only in-frame clones and drops some. That table is the source of V, J and clone size, and D and trimming were worked out from the DNA. The top ten clones hold about 21% of a sample with about 75,000 clones, around 89% of them seen once. This clonotype was sampled from a human donor in a cohort sampled during active COVID-19. The chain has TRBV5-1 and TRBJ1-1; D perhaps matches TRBD1 (6 bases). The sample consisted of peripheral blood. Written as DNA, the CDR3 is TGCGCCAGCAGCTTGGATTCAGGGGCGGTGGGTACTGAAGCTTTCTTT. Translated, it gives CASSLDSGAVGTEAFF. Combining the CDR3 with reference TRBV5-1 and TRBJ1-1 gives the whole variable domain KAGVTQTPRYLIKTRGQQVTLSCSPISGHRSVSWYQQTPGQGLQFLFEYFSETQRNKGNFPGRFSGRQFSNSRSEMNVSTLELGDSALYLCASSLDSGAVGTEAFFGQGTRLTVV.